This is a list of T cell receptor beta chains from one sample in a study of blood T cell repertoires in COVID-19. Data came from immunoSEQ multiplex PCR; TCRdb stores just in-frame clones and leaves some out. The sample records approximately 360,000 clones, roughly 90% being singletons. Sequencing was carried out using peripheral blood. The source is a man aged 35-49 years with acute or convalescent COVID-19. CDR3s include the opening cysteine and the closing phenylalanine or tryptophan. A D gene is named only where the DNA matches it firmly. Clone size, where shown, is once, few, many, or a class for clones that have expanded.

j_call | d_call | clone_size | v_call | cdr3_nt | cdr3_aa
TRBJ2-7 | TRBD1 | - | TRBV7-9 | TGTGCCAGCAGCCCACTGGACAGGGGTGGCTACGAGCAGTACTTC | CASSPLDRGGYEQYF
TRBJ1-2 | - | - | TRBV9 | TGTGCCAGCAGCGTAGCGGTAAACTATGGCTACACCTTC | CASSVAVNYGYTF
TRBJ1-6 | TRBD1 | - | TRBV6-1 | TGTGCCAGCAGTGTTACAGGGGACTCCTATAATTCACCCCTCCACTTT | CASSVTGDSYNSPLHF
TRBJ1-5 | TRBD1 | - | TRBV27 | TGTGCCAGCAGTTCCCGGACAGGGACGCTCAATCAGCCCCAGCATTTT | CASSSRTGTLNQPQHF
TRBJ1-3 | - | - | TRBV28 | TGTGCCAGCAGTCTCCCCCCAGGACAGAGAGGAAACACCATATATTTT | CASSLPPGQRGNTIYF
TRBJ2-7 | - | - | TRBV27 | TGTGCCAGCAGTCCCCAGGGGTACGAGCAGTACTTC | CASSPQGYEQYF
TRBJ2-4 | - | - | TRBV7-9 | TGTGCCAGCAGCTTATGGGGGGAGGCCAAAAACATTCAGTACTTC | CASSLWGEAKNIQYF
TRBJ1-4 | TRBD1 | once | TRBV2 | TGTGCCAGCAGTAGGGACAGGGGTGAAAAACTGTTTTTT | CASSRDRGEKLFF
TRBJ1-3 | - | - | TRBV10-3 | TGTGCCATCAGTGAGGGACAGGGAAACACCATATATTTT | CAISEGQGNTIYF
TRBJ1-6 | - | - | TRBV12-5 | TGTGCTAGTGGTTTGGGACAGCGAAATTCACCCCTCCACTTT | CASGLGQRNSPLHF
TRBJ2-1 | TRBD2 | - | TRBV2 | TGTGCCAGCAGTCACCTAACTAGCGGGAGATGGGGGTCCTACAATGAGCAGTTCTTC | CASSHLTSGRWGSYNEQFF
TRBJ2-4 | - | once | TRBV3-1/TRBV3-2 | TGTGCCAGCACCCTAGGACTAACCAACATTCAGTACTTC | CASTLGLTNIQYF
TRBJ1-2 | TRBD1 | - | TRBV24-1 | TGTGCCACCACAAGGGACAGGGGGCTTTTGGGCTATGGCTACACCTTC | CATTRDRGLLGYGYTF
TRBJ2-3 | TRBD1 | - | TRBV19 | TGTGCCAGTAGGGGGAAGACAGGGGGCACTTGGGATACGCAGTATTTT | CASRGKTGGTWDTQYF
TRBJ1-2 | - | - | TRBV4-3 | TGCGCCAGCAGCCAAGTATCGGGGGGGCCTAACTATGGCTACACCTTC | CASSQVSGGPNYGYTF
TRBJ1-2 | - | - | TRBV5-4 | TGTGCCAGCAGCTACAGTGATAGTAGCTACACCTTC | CASSYSDSSYTF
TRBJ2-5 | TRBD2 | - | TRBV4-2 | TGTGCCAGCCGCCAAGATTCGACTAGCGGGGGGGCAGGGGGAGAGACCCAGTACTTC | CASRQDSTSGGAGGETQYF
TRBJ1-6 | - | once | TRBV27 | TGTGCCAGCAGTTGGACAGTAAATAATTCACCCCTCCACTTT | CASSWTVNNSPLHF
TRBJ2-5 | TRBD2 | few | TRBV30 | TGTGCCTGGAGTGCACTTTCGGGAGGGGAGACCCAGTACTTC | CAWSALSGGETQYF
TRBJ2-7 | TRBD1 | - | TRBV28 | TGTGCCACCAAAGGAGGAGACAGGGGGCTCCTAAGTCCGTACTTC | CATKGGDRGLLSPYF
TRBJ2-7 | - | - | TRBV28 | TGTGCCAGCAGTCCGGACTGGGGGGCCTACGAGCAGTACTTC | CASSPDWGAYEQYF
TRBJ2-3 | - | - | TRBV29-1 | TGCAGCACTCACGACCCCGCTAGCGGCACAGATACGCAGTATTTT | CSTHDPASGTDTQYF
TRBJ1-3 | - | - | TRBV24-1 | TGTGCCACCAGGGTAGTTCGAGTCTCTGGAAACACCATATATTTT | CATRVVRVSGNTIYF
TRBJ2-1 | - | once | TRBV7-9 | TGTGCCAGCAGCTCACCAAAACAGGACCCCTACAATGAGCAGTTCTTC | CASSSPKQDPYNEQFF
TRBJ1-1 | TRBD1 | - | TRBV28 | TGTGCCACCTTGTCATGGGGCAGGGGGCGAAGGAGCGCTGAAGCTTTCTTT | CATLSWGRGRRSAEAFF
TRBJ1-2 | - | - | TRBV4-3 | TGCGCCAGCAGCCAAGGGACAGCGGGGCTAAGAGGCTATGGCTACACCTTC | CASSQGTAGLRGYGYTF
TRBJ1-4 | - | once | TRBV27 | TGTGCCAGCAGGGGGGGACCAACTAATGAAAAACTGTTTTTT | CASRGGPTNEKLFF
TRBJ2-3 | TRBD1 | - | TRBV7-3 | TGTGCCAGCAGCTCCGGACAGGGGGCAGATACGCAGTATTTT | CASSSGQGADTQYF
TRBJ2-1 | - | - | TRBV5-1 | TGCGCCAGCAGCTTGCAGTTGGATGAGCAGTTCTTC | CASSLQLDEQFF
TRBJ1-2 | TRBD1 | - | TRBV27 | TGTGCCAGCAGTTTAGGGGGACAGGGGATCGGCTATGGCTACACCTTC | CASSLGGQGIGYGYTF
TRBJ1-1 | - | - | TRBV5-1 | TGCGCCAGCAGCTTGGGGCAGCGGACTGGAAGGGGGTCTGAAGCTTTCTTT | CASSLGQRTGRGSEAFF
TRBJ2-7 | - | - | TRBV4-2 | TGTGCCAGCAGCCACCAGGACACTGGCGAGCAGTACTTC | CASSHQDTGEQYF
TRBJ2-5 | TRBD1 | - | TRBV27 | TGTGCCAGCAGTTTATCGGGGACAGGGGGCAGAGAGACCCAGTACTTC | CASSLSGTGGRETQYF
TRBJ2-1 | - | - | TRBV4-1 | TGCGCCAGCAGCCAACTAGGAAGTGAGCAGTTCTTC | CASSQLGSEQFF
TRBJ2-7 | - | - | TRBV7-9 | TGTGCCAGCAGCTTAGAGCGCCCTCGTTACTACGAGCAGTACTTC | CASSLERPRYYEQYF
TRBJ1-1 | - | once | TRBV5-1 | TGCGCCAGCAGCTTGGTAGGAGGGGACGTTAGAAAAGCTTTCTTT | CASSLVGGDVRKAFF
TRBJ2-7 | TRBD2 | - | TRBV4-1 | TGCGCCAGCAGCCAAGCTCGGGGGGACTACGAGCAGTACTTC | CASSQARGDYEQYF
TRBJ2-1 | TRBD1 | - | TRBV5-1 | TGCGCCAGCAGCCCCGGACAGGGGGGGCACAATGAGCAGTTCTTC | CASSPGQGGHNEQFF
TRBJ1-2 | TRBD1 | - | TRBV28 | TGTGCCAGCAGTTCACAGGGGGCAGCGGACTATGGCTACACCTTC | CASSSQGAADYGYTF
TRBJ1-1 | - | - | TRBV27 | TGTGCCAGCAGTTTACTGGGGGCGGAAGCTTTCTTT | CASSLLGAEAFF
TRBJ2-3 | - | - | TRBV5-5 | TGTGCCAGCAGCCTTGGACTACTCACAGATACGCAGTATTTT | CASSLGLLTDTQYF
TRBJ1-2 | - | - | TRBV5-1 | TGCGCCAGCAGCTTGAGGAGGGATCGGAACTATGGCTACACCTTC | CASSLRRDRNYGYTF
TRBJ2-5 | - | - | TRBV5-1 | TGCGCCAGCAGCTTGGCCCTCCAAGAGACCCAGTACTTC | CASSLALQETQYF
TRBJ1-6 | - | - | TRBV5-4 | TGTGCCAGCAGCTTGGGTGACAGAACAAATTCACCCCTCCACTTT | CASSLGDRTNSPLHF
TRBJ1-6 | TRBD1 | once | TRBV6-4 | TGTGCCAGCAGTGACTCCGGGACAGCTCATTCACCCCTCCACTTT | CASSDSGTAHSPLHF
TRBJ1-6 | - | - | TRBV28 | TGTGCCAGCAGACGGTCTGGAGTAGGCTCACCCCTCCACTTT | CASRRSGVGSPLHF
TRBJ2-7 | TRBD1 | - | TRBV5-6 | TGTGCCAGCAGCGCGGCCGGACAGGGGAGCTACGAGCAGTACTTC | CASSAAGQGSYEQYF
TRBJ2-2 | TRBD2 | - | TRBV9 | TGTGCCAGCAGCGACATCGGGGGGGGCGCCACCGGGGAGCTGTTTTTT | CASSDIGGGATGELFF
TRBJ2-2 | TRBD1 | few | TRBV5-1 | TGCGCCAGCAGCTTGGCCGGGACAGCGAACACCGGGGAGCTGTTTTTT | CASSLAGTANTGELFF
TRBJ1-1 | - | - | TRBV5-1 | TGCGCCAGCAGACCGGCGGCGGGGAACACTGAAGCTTTCTTT | CASRPAAGNTEAFF
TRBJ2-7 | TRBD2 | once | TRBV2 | TGTGCCAGCAGTGAGAGCGGGAGGGCCCTGACCTACGAGCAGTACTTC | CASSESGRALTYEQYF
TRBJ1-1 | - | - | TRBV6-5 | TGTGCCAGCAGTTACACGTCGGGGGGGAACACTGAAGCTTTCTTT | CASSYTSGGNTEAFF
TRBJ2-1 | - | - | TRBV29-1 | TGCAGCGTTGTACCAGGGTTCCCCTACAATGAGCAGTTCTTC | CSVVPGFPYNEQFF
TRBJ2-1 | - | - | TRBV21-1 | TGTGCCAGCGGCTGGTATGAGCAGTTCTTC | CASGWYEQFF
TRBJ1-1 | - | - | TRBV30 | TGTGCCTGGAGTCCCGGGGTTGGAGCTTTCTTT | CAWSPGVGAFF
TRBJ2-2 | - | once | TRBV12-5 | TGTGCTAGTGGGGCGAGGCGGTTGGGGAACACCGGGGAGCTGTTTTTT | CASGARRLGNTGELFF
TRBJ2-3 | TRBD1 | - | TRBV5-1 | TGCGCCAGCAGCTTTGGGACAGGGTATAATGATACGCAGTATTTT | CASSFGTGYNDTQYF
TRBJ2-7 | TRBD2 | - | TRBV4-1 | TGCGCCAGCAGCCAGCAAGGGGCGGGAGCCTACGAGCAGTACTTC | CASSQQGAGAYEQYF